The 26 T cell receptor beta chains given below trace back to one sample, sequenced in a study of radiotherapy plus CTLA-4 blockade in lung cancer. Using immunoSEQ multiplex PCR, the repertoire was profiled, and TCRdb retains in-frame clones only, with some absent. The table has 35,000 or so clones, 75% to 90% seen once. The specimen comprised peripheral blood, sampled from a patient treated with radiotherapy plus ipilimumab. These receptors all come from a human donor with non-small cell lung cancer who had stable disease on radiotherapy plus ipilimumab.

V gene TRBV5-4 combines with J gene TRBJ1-2, with 8 bases that match TRBD1. The CDR3 spans 14 residues. Germline CDR1 SGHNT, CDR2 YYREEE (reference sequence). Germline trimming cut 4 bases from V and 6 bases from J; bases unmatched to any gene: 8. The DNA for the CDR3 is TGTGCCAGCAGCGACGGACAGGGCATAGATGGCTACACCTTC. Protein product: CASSDGQGIDGYTF. Complete variable domain (other parts from reference TRBV5-4 and TRBJ1-2): ETGVTQSPTHLIKTRGQQVTLRCSSQSGHNTVSWYQQALGQGPQFIFQYYREEENGRGNFPPRFSGLQFPNYSSELNVNALELDDSALYLCASSDGQGIDGYTFGSGTRLTVV.

This clone came up a few times. V is TRBV7-9 and J is TRBJ2-3, with unresolved D. Germline CDR1 reads SEHNR; CDR2 reads FQNEAQ (reference sequence). The CDR3 totals 15 residues. The V end lost 2 bases, the J end lost 3 bases, and 12 bases lay between the germline ends. The CDR3 DNA follows: TGTGCCAGCAGCTTATTGGCAGCGACTACAGATACGCAGTATTTT. It is translated as CASSLLAATTDTQYF.

In its sample, this clone was seen once. The chain recombines TRBV2 with TRBJ2-3; 16 bases align to TRBD2. The V segment lost 6 bases and the J segment 6 bases; nucleotides outside the gene matches: 9. Germline loops: CDR1 SNHLY, CDR2 FYNNEI. The CDR3 totals 17 residues. The CDR3, as DNA: TGTGCCAGCAGGCAGGGACTAGCGGGAGGGCTTCGCGATACGCAGTATTTT. It codes for CASRQGLAGGLRDTQYF.

V is TRBV28 and J is TRBJ2-2; TRBD1 matches at 8 bases. This CDR3 contains 16 residues. Looked up from germline, CDR1 is MDHEN and CDR2 is SYDVKM. Germline trimming cut 5 bases from V and 2 bases from J; bases unmatched to any gene: 7. The CDR3 region has the DNA TGTGCCAGCAGTCGGGGACAGGCTAGTAACACCGGGGAGCTGTTTTTT. Translated, it gives CASSRGQASNTGELFF. The full variable domain, in which reference TRBV28 and TRBJ2-2 provide the parts outside the CDR3, is DVKVTQSSRYLVKRTGEKVFLECVQDMDHENMFWYRQDPGLGLRLIYFSYDVKMKEKGDIPEGYSVSREKKERFSLILESASTNQTSMYLCASSRGQASNTGELFFGEGSRLTVL.

J is TRBJ2-1 and V is TRBV7-2, with 9 bases aligning to TRBD1. This CDR3 has 15 residues. In germline, CDR1 is SGHTA, CDR2 FQGNSA. Trimming removed 4 bases from V and 8 bases from J; junction bases left unmatched: 9. The CDR3 DNA is TGTGCCAGCAGCTCCGGACGTAGGACAGGGGATGAGCAGTTCTTC. This codes for CASSSGRRTGDEQFF.

The rearrangement joins TRBV28 to TRBJ1-2, with TRBD1 matching 8 bases. Germline CDR1 is MDHEN and CDR2 is SYDVKM. V lost 5 bases and J lost 8; bases outside the gene matches: 7. The CDR3 totals 13 residues. The CDR3, as DNA: TGTGCCAGCAGTCCGGACAGGGTGGGAGGCTACACCTTC. Amino acids: CASSPDRVGGYTF.

This chain joins TRBV11-2 and TRBJ2-1, with D perhaps TRBD1 (6 bases). Germline assignment: CDR1 SGHAT and CDR2 FQNNGV. The CDR3 consists of 10 residues. Trimming stripped 5 bases from V and 10 bases from J, with 6 bases between. Here the CDR3 DNA reads TGTGCCAGCAGCCAGGGGGAGCAGTTCTTC. It encodes CASSQGEQFF.

V and J are TRBV5-5 and TRBJ2-7, with D possibly TRBD1 on 6 matching bases. Trimming left V 4 bases short and J 1 base short, with 12 bases between. CDR1 is SGHKS and CDR2 is YYEKEE in the germline V gene (reference sequence). The CDR3 runs 14 residues. The CDR3 region has the DNA TGTGCCAGCAGCCCGGGACACCAATCCTACGAGCAGTACTTC. This codes for CASSPGHQSYEQYF.

V and J are TRBV2 and TRBJ1-4; D might be TRBD1 (6 bases). The CDR3 extends over 15 amino acids. CDR1 is SNHLY and CDR2 is FYNNEI in the germline V gene. The ends were cut back, 7 bases at V and 0 bases at J, with 12 bases in the middle. The CDR3 sequence is CASIKDSATNEKLFF. DNA of the CDR3: TGTGCCAGCATTAAGGACAGTGCAACTAATGAAAAACTGTTTTTT.

This chain uses TRBV10-3 with TRBJ2-2, with 8 bases lining up with TRBD2. Germline V CDR1 and CDR2: ENHRY, SYGVKD. The length of the CDR3 is 15 residues. The trim removed 3 bases at V and 4 bases at J, leaving 4 bases unmatched. CDR3 sequence: CAISEGLAFTGELFF. CDR3 nucleotide sequence: TGTGCCATCAGTGAAGGACTAGCCTTCACCGGGGAGCTGTTTTTT.

The rearrangement links TRBV7-2 to TRBJ2-5; 8 bases are shared with TRBD2. The J call is uncertain, as TRBJ2-7 better fits the DNA end. Per the germline V gene, CDR1 is SGHTA and CDR2 is FQGNSA. The CDR3 is made up of 14 amino acids. CDR3 sequence reads: CASSLDGRAGEQYF. Written as DNA, the CDR3 is TGTGCCAGCAGCTTAGACGGGAGGGCCGGCGAGCAGTACTTC.

This chain uses TRBV10-3 with TRBJ2-7; TRBD2 matches 8 bases. This CDR3 has 15 residues. The germline V gene has CDR1 ENHRY and CDR2 SYGVKD. V dropped 10 bases and J dropped 2; count of bases not matched to a gene: 13. This CDR3 reads CATLRGAGGAYEQYF. DNA for the CDR3: TGTGCCACCTTGCGGGGGGCGGGAGGAGCCTACGAGCAGTACTTC.

The rearrangement joins TRBV19 to TRBJ2-3; 8 bases match TRBD1. The ends lost 1 base at V and 3 bases at J; junction bases unmatched: 6. Germline loops: CDR1 LNHDA, CDR2 SQIVND (reference sequence). The CDR3 runs to 16 residues. CDR3 in amino acids: CASSIGQGKGTDTQYF. The CDR3 bases are TGTGCCAGTAGTATAGGACAGGGGAAAGGAACAGATACGCAGTATTTT.

On this clone itself: This sample also contains other DNA sequences that code for the same CDR3. The rearrangement uses TRBV2 and TRBJ1-1, with D perhaps matching TRBD1 (6 bases). Trimming left V 5 bases short and J 0 bases short, with 16 bases between. The length of the CDR3 is 16 residues. Germline V gives CDR1 SNHLY, CDR2 FYNNEI. CDR3 loop: CASSLHRATLNTEAFF. CDR3 coding DNA: TGTGCCAGCAGTCTTCACAGGGCAACTTTGAACACTGAAGCTTTCTTT. The full variable domain, with the rest looked up from reference TRBV2 and TRBJ1-1, is EPEVTQTPSHQVTQMGQEVILRCVPISNHLYFYWYRQILGQKVEFLVSFYNNEISEKSEIFDDQFSVERPDGSNFTLKIRSTKLEDSAMYFCASSLHRATLNTEAFFGQGTRLTVV.

The chain links TRBV6-5 to TRBJ2-7, with 8 bases matching TRBD1. The CDR3 is 14 residues long. V lost 7 bases to trimming and J lost 5 bases; unmatched junction nucleotides: 10. Looked up from germline, CDR1 is MNHEY and CDR2 is SVGAGI. CDR3 sequence reads: CASTRVRGQDEQYF. The CDR3 DNA follows: TGTGCCAGCACCCGGGTCAGGGGGCAGGACGAGCAGTACTTC.

The chain combines TRBV28 with TRBJ2-7, with TRBD1 matching over 8 bases. CDR1 MDHEN and CDR2 SYDVKM come from the germline V gene. Trimming cost V 3 bases and J 2 bases; bases outside gene matches: 12. The CDR3 is made up of 17 amino acids. CDR3 nucleotides: TGTGCCAGCAGTTTCCCCCTCAGTTGGGACAGGACCTACGAGCAGTACTTC. Protein sequence: CASSFPLSWDRTYEQYF.

The J gene is TRBJ2-3, the V gene TRBV28; TRBD2 aligns across 8 bases. The CDR3 consists of 15 residues. In germline, CDR1 is MDHEN, CDR2 SYDVKM. J was trimmed by 6 bases and V by 8 bases; bases with no gene match: 13. The CDR3 sequence is CASRGGLAAGDTQYF. The CDR3 nucleotides are TGTGCCAGCCGCGGGGGGCTAGCGGCAGGGGATACGCAGTATTTT.

The chain uses TRBV7-2 and TRBJ1-5; tentatively, D is TRBD1 (5 bases). This CDR3 region has 16 residues. CDR1 and CDR2 (germline): SGHTA, FQGNSA. Trimming shortened V by 1 base and J by 6 bases, and 16 bases separated the two germline ends. The CDR3 is CASSLGGLQIGQPQHF. CDR3 nucleotides: TGTGCCAGCAGCTTAGGGGGACTACAAATTGGTCAGCCCCAGCATTTT.

The rearrangement uses TRBV15 and TRBJ2-3, with D tentatively TRBD1 (6 bases). From germline, CDR1 is LNHNV and CDR2 YYDKDF (reference sequence). The V gene lost 6 bases and the J gene lost 2 bases, with 12 bases spanning the gap. This CDR3 spans 14 amino acids. The CDR3 sequence is CATSPDRTTDTQYF. The CDR3 DNA sequence: TGTGCCACCAGTCCCGACAGGACCACAGATACGCAGTATTTT. Using reference TRBV15 and TRBJ2-3 for the parts outside the CDR3, the full variable domain is DAMVIQNPRYQVTQFGKPVTLSCSQTLNHNVMYWYQQKSSQAPKLLFHYYDKDFNNEADTPDNFQSRRPNTSFCFLDIRSPGLGDTAMYLCATSPDRTTDTQYFGPGTRLTVL.

A few counts support this clone. This sequence joins TRBV7-2 and TRBJ2-2; D is possibly TRBD2 (6 bases). The V and J ends lost 4 bases and 1 base respectively, with 10 bases between them. The CDR3 contains 15 residues. Germline CDR1 is SGHTA and CDR2 is FQGNSA. In DNA form, the CDR3 reads TGTGCCAGCAGCTCGTTGGGACTGAACACCGGGGAGCTGTTTTTT. It is translated as CASSSLGLNTGELFF.

This chain joins TRBV11-2 and TRBJ2-5, with 7 bases that match TRBD1. CDR3 length equals 15 residues. Germline V gene data show CDR1 as SGHAT and CDR2 as FQNNGV. Trimming at V came to 5 bases and at J to 4 bases, leaving 10 bases not matched to a gene. The CDR3 DNA sequence: TGTGCCAGCAGCCCGATTAGGGGGACAGTAGAGACCCAGTACTTC. It yields the protein CASSPIRGTVETQYF.

V and J are TRBV7-2 and TRBJ2-3; D gene ambiguous. Looked up from germline, CDR1 is SGHTA and CDR2 is FQGNSA. The V end lost 5 bases, the J end lost 1 base, and 16 bases lay between the germline ends. The CDR3 consists of 16 residues. CDR3 DNA sequence: TGTGCCAGCAGCCCAGTCTCACGAGGAGGCACAGATACGCAGTATTTT. As protein: CASSPVSRGGTDTQYF. The full variable domain, rest sourced from reference TRBV7-2 and TRBJ2-3, is GAGVSQSPSNKVTEKGKDVELRCDPISGHTALYWYRQSLGQGLEFLIYFQGNSAPDKSGLPSDRFSAERTGGSVSTLTIQRTQQEDSAVYLCASSPVSRGGTDTQYFGPGTRLTVL.

V is TRBV4-1 and J is TRBJ2-2; the D gene is possibly TRBD2 (6 bases). V lost 4 bases and J 1 base, leaving 7 bases between the germline ends. The CDR3 has 14 amino acids. CDR1 and CDR2 from the germline V gene are MGHRA and YSYEKL. The CDR3 region is CASSPGRNTGELFF. Here the CDR3 DNA reads TGCGCCAGCAGCCCCGGGAGGAACACCGGGGAGCTGTTTTTT.

The chain combines TRBV27 with TRBJ2-1; D perhaps matches TRBD2 (7 bases). V was shortened by 5 bases and J by 9 bases, with 20 bases between the two germline ends. Germline CDR1 MNHEY, CDR2 SMNVEV (reference sequence). This CDR3 has 15 amino acids. The CDR3 nucleotides are TGTGCCAGCAGTCCCGTGGCGGGGGCGCAGGGTGAGCAGTTCTTC. This sequence encodes CASSPVAGAQGEQFF.

This clone occurred a few times. V and J are TRBV30 and TRBJ1-1, with D possibly matching TRBD1 (5 bases). This CDR3 has 13 amino acids. Per germline, CDR1 GTSNPN and CDR2 SVGIG (reference sequence). V was cut by 2 bases and J by 5 bases, with 12 bases left in between. The CDR3 coding sequence is TGTGCCTGGAGTAAGGGGTTTGGGACTGAAGCTTTCTTT. This sequence encodes CAWSKGFGTEAFF.

The genes are TRBV5-6 and TRBJ2-7, with 12 bases lining up with TRBD1. The CDR3 sequence is 13 residues long. V was clipped by 7 bases and J by 7 bases; unmatched bases: 6. Germline CDR1 SGHDT, CDR2 YYEEEE. The CDR3 region is CASGGQGAQEQYF. The CDR3 nucleotides read TGTGCCAGCGGGGGACAGGGGGCGCAGGAGCAGTACTTC.